The clone carrying this TCR beta chain has more than one count but fewer than ten. Antigen unknown. Researchers made TCR beta libraries by using iRepertoire HTBI primers and running Arm-PCR on CDR3 regions. TCRdb re-called the multiplex PCR reads through MiXCR, storing one row per CDR3 protein. The sample yields over 400,000 distinct CDR3 sequences, 14% seen once. These data originate in a study of regulatory T cells in long-lasting Graves disease. The study's findings and limits: The study found persistent patients shared more public clonotypes (over 2,500) than new patients (roughly 880). When disease was persistent, TRBV28, TRBJ1-2 and TRBJ2-5 were the favored segments.

Time point in this sample: newly diagnosed GD, antithyroid drugs for less than 3 months. The TCR library used RNA extracted from PBMCs. Germline CDR1 reads SGHTS; CDR2 reads YDEGEE. This CDR3 has 15 residues. V was trimmed by 4 bases and J by 4 bases, leaving 16 bases between them. The sample was also linked to a second study, of T cells in Graves' hyperthyroidism and ophthalmopathy.

This sequence originates from a woman in her 50s with Graves disease. The rearrangement uses TRBV5-8 and TRBJ2-3; D is unresolved. The sequences come from peripheral blood mononuclear cells (PBMCs), collected at new diagnosis, from a patient treated with antithyroid drugs. The CDR3 DNA reads TGTGCCAGCAGCGTAGGGTCCCTAGGAGCAGATACGCAGTATTTT. Residues: CASSVGSLGADTQYF.